This passage covers 4 T cell receptor beta chains from one sample sequenced in a study of blood T cell repertoires in COVID-19. Assay: immunoSEQ multiplex PCR; the TCRdb copy retains only in-frame clones and omits some. The sample lists around 210,000 clones, approximately 80% occurring once. Sample: peripheral blood. The source is a woman of 80 years or more with COVID-19, enrolled during active disease.

This chain connects TRBV6-2 or TRBV6-3 to TRBJ2-5; D is undetermined. V was trimmed by 2 bases and J by 5 bases, leaving 6 bases between them. The germline CDR1 and CDR2 sequences are MNHEY and SVGEGT. This CDR3 comprises 12 residues. Written as DNA, the CDR3 is TGTGCCAGCAGTTACCCCCCTGAGACCCAGTACTTC. Translation gives CASSYPPETQYF.

The chain uses TRBV11-1 and TRBJ1-5; D is uncertain. CDR3 size: 13 residues. V was clipped by 5 bases and J by 5 bases, with 10 bases between them. The germline gives CDR1 SGHAT, CDR2 FQDESV (reference sequence). The CDR3 protein is CASSLGEDQPQHF. For the CDR3, the DNA is TGTGCCAGCAGCCTCGGTGAGGATCAGCCCCAGCATTTT.

The chain couples TRBV16 to TRBJ1-5, with no clear D. V shed 2 bases and J shed 0 bases, with 5 bases lying between them. The CDR3 sequence is 14 residues long. The germline V gene encodes CDR1 KGHSY and CDR2 FQNENV. CDR3 region: CASSQANSNQPQHF. DNA of the CDR3: TGTGCCAGCAGCCAAGCGAATAGCAATCAGCCCCAGCATTTT.

V is TRBV7-8 and J is TRBJ1-3; D remains ambiguous. This CDR3 has 14 residues. V lost 1 base and J lost 3, with 7 bases in between. The germline gives CDR1 SGHVS, CDR2 FQNEAQ. The CDR3 region is CASSLVGSGNTIYF. CDR3 DNA: TGTGCCAGCAGCTTAGTTGGTAGTGGAAACACCATATATTTT.